Presented here are 15 T cell receptor beta chains from one specimen sequenced in a study of T-cell memory formation after mild COVID-19. TCRdb itself ran the 5' RACE reads through MiXCR, one entry per CDR3 protein. This sample yields tens of thousands of distinct CDR3 sequences, of which roughly 7.2% are seen a single time; roughly 27% belongs to the top ten. Sequences were obtained from PBMCs or a T cell subset sorted from them (not recorded which). The receptor set was obtained from a man between 18 and 29 years old who had mild COVID-19 (a few samples of this study predate the infection). Cell type and time point are not known.

There are many counts of this clonotype. This chain joins TRBV2 and TRBJ1-2, with D maybe TRBD1 (6 bases). Germline values: CDR1 SNHLY, CDR2 FYNNEI. Trimming shortened V by 8 bases and J by 5 bases, and 12 bases separated the two germline ends. The length of the CDR3 is 12 residues. Written as DNA, the CDR3 is TGTGCCAGCGAAGGGGGAGTTTATGGCTACACCTTC. Translated: CASEGGVYGYTF.

This clonotype was detected ten times or more. J is TRBJ2-3 and V is TRBV20-1; tentative D call: TRBD2 (6 bases). In germline, CDR1 is DFQATT, CDR2 SNEGSKA (reference sequence). The CDR3 has 12 amino acids. The CDR3 loop reads CTAGLRTDTQYF. The CDR3 DNA sequence: TGCACTGCGGGACTCCGCACAGATACGCAGTATTTT.

This clonotype was seen only a few times. This sequence joins TRBV20-1 and TRBJ2-5, with TRBD1 identical over 8 bases. The CDR3 sequence is 14 residues long. CDR1 and CDR2 from the germline V gene are DFQATT and SNEGSKA (reference sequence). After removal of 4 bases from V and 4 bases from J, the junction contained 8 bases not matched to a gene. Written as DNA, the CDR3 is TGCAGTGCTAAGACAGGGGCGCGGGGAGAGACCCAGTACTTC. As protein: CSAKTGARGETQYF.

This clonotype appeared a few times. This sequence joins TRBV4-3 and TRBJ2-3; D is possibly TRBD1 or TRBD2 (5 bases each). The CDR3 is made up of 15 amino acids. V shed 0 bases and J shed 2 bases, with 9 bases lying between them. Germline V gene data show CDR1 as LGHNA and CDR2 as YSLEER. CDR3 amino acids: CASSQERGPTDTQYF. CDR3 DNA: TGCGCCAGCAGCCAAGAGAGGGGACCCACAGATACGCAGTATTTT.

J is TRBJ1-2 and V is TRBV15; 8 bases agree with TRBD1. J gave up 6 bases and V 5 bases, and 11 bases lay outside the gene matches. Germline V gene data show CDR1 as LNHNV and CDR2 as YYDKDF (reference sequence). The CDR3 covers 15 residues. CDR3 loop: CATSSRYGQGHGYTF. DNA for the CDR3: TGTGCCACCAGCTCCAGATACGGACAGGGACATGGCTACACCTTC.

This clonotype was observed many times. The chain combines TRBV7-6 with TRBJ1-2; no reliable D call. The germline gives CDR1 SGHVS, CDR2 FNYEAQ. V gave up 2 bases and J gave up 7 bases, with 11 bases separating them. The CDR3 has 13 amino acids. CDR3 bases: TGTGCCAGCAGCTTATACGGCGAGGGTGGCTACACCTTC. It is translated as CASSLYGEGGYTF. Full variable domain (outside the CDR3, taken from reference TRBV7-6 and TRBJ1-2): GAGVSQSPRYKVTKRGQDVALRCDPISGHVSLYWYRQALGQGPEFLTYFNYEAQQDKSGLPNDRFSAERPEGSISTLTIQRTEQRDSAMYRCASSLYGEGGYTFGSGTRLTVV.

As DNA, the CDR3 is TGTGCCAGTAGTCCCTGGCAGGGGGGCTATGGCTACACCTTC. Residues: CASSPWQGGYGYTF. The rearrangement joins TRBV19 to TRBJ1-2; 7 bases fit TRBD1. Trimming removed 5 bases from V and 4 bases from J; junction bases left unmatched: 7. Looked up from germline, CDR1 is LNHDA and CDR2 is SQIVND (reference sequence). CDR3 size: 14 residues.

This clonotype was observed a handful of times. The chain couples TRBV7-8 to TRBJ2-1; no reliable D call. This CDR3 comprises 13 residues. The V gene's germline CDR1 is SGHVS and CDR2 FQNEAQ. The V end lost 3 bases, the J end lost 4 bases, and 7 bases lay between the germline ends. The CDR3 coding sequence is TGTGCCAGCAGCTTTCCAGGTTACAATGAGCAGTTCTTC. The encoded protein is CASSFPGYNEQFF.

This clonotype has a count of ten or more. The J gene is TRBJ1-1, the V gene TRBV6-2 or TRBV6-3; D is unresolved. The germline gives CDR1 MNHEY, CDR2 SVGEGT. The V end was cut by 2 bases, the J end by 4 bases, with 20 bases between. The CDR3 spans 17 residues. The CDR3 protein is CASSYVHGSAQGTEAFF. The CDR3 DNA reads TGTGCCAGCAGTTACGTCCACGGGAGCGCCCAAGGCACTGAAGCTTTCTTT.

The chain has TRBV4-3 and TRBJ2-6; D perhaps matches TRBD2 (5 bases). The CDR3 covers 16 residues. CDR1 LGHNA and CDR2 YSLEER come from the germline V gene. The V end lost 0 bases, the J end lost 2 bases, and 8 bases lay between the germline ends. The CDR3 coding sequence is TGCGCCAGCAGCCAAGACTCCGGGACTGGGGCCAACGTCCTGACTTTC. Amino acid sequence: CASSQDSGTGANVLTF.

This clonotype was seen repeatedly, ten times or more. The genes are TRBV5-1 and TRBJ1-5; TRBD1 might be the D (6 bases). V was trimmed by 7 bases and J by 3 bases, leaving 11 bases between them. Germline CDR1 is SGHRS and CDR2 is YFSETQ. CDR3 length: 13 amino acids. CDR3 sequence: CASAQGFNQPQHF. The CDR3 DNA is TGCGCCAGCGCCCAGGGGTTCAATCAGCCCCAGCATTTT.

This clonotype was recorded many times. The chain has TRBV4-3 and TRBJ2-3; D possibly corresponds to TRBD2 (5 bases). The CDR3 is made up of 16 amino acids. Trimming left V 2 bases short and J 2 bases short, with 14 bases between. CDR1 and CDR2 from the germline V gene are LGHNA and YSLEER. The CDR3 region has the DNA TGCGCCAGCAGCCAATTCAGTCCGGGGATCACAGATACGCAGTATTTT. Translated: CASSQFSPGITDTQYF.

This clonotype was counted ten times or more. The chain is built from TRBV7-2 and TRBJ2-1; the D gene is possibly TRBD2 (6 bases). The CDR3 is 14 amino acids. Germline-derived CDR1 and CDR2 are SGHTA and FQGNSA. Deletions cut 3 bases from V and 4 bases from J, with 10 bases between. The CDR3 sequence: CASSFGGAYNEQFF. The CDR3 DNA sequence: TGTGCCAGCAGCTTTGGCGGGGCGTACAATGAGCAGTTCTTC.

This clonotype was counted many times. The rearrangement uses TRBV6-6 and TRBJ1-6; D is uncertain. Trimming left V 11 bases short and J 11 bases short, with 10 bases between. This CDR3 spans 10 amino acids. The germline V gene has CDR1 MNHNY and CDR2 SVGAGI (reference sequence). CDR3 in amino acids: CAAGFPPLHF. In DNA form, the CDR3 reads TGTGCCGCCGGGTTTCCACCCCTCCACTTT.

The table lists this clonotype with many counts. V gene TRBV4-3 combines with J gene TRBJ2-3; D is uncertain. Trimming took 1 base from V and 1 from J, leaving 12 bases between them. The CDR3 extends over 16 amino acids. Germline loops: CDR1 LGHNA, CDR2 YSLEER. The CDR3: CASSQVLLEGTDTQYF. For the CDR3, the DNA is TGCGCCAGCAGCCAAGTGCTCCTAGAGGGCACAGATACGCAGTATTTT.